This T cell receptor (beta chain) derives from a study of shared clonotypes between healthy human individuals. Remarks on this clone: Antigen specificity is unknown.

Each of the donors was a healthy adult who was HIV-negative and had not had a recent acute infection or vaccination. The study, taken as a whole, reports: Rarefaction exposed incomplete sorted-subset sequencing despite large depth. Investigators expected sequencing depth to affect clonotype sharing among donors. Naive subsets tended to show greater estimated richness than memory subsets.

Clones were sequenced by immunoSEQ multiplex PCR, and TCRdb holds only the in-frame ones, with some missing. The data hold 85,000 to 100,000 clones, with 68% observed a single time. Germline CDR1 is MNHEY and CDR2 is SVGAGI. V trimming: 0 bases; J trimming: 1 base; junction bases outside the gene matches: 5. The CDR3 spans 16 residues. V and J are TRBV6-5 and TRBJ1-1; 7 bases line up with TRBD1. The sequence came from a man aged 25 to 40 in good health. Source material: memory CD8+ T cells sorted from blood. Subset described: CD45RO+ cells pooled with CCR7-negative TemRA cells. CDR3 loop: CASSYSPTGTNTEAFF. The CDR3 nucleotides read TGTGCCAGCAGTTACTCTCCGACAGGGACGAACACTGAAGCTTTCTTT.